This paragraph reports one TCR beta chain. What it binds is not known. A quantitative 5'-RACE method, one with molecular barcodes, was used to make TCR beta libraries. TCRdb fed the 5' RACE reads into MiXCR, producing one record per CDR3 protein. The sample lists under 170,000 distinct CDR3 sequences, approximately 44% occurring once. This sample is part of a study of CD8 T cells in ankylosing spondylitis. Whole-study findings and limits: The study identified a TCR beta motif of roughly eight highly homologous variants that appeared characteristic of ankylosing spondylitis blood. Within matched ankylosing spondylitis synovial fluid, disease-linked clones were reportedly significantly enriched.

V dropped 3 bases and J dropped 3; count of bases not matched to a gene: 3. This CDR3 is built from 15 residues. Germline values: CDR1 SGHNT, CDR2 YENEEA. The sequence was collected from a male donor with ankylosing spondylitis. The chain couples TRBV11-3 to TRBJ2-2, with 8 bases aligning to TRBD1. Sequenced sample: synovial fluid, either unsorted or a sorted T cell fraction (not recorded which). This chain's CDR3 is CASSFVTGDTGELFF. The CDR3 coding sequence is TGTGCCAGCAGCTTCGTGACAGGGGACACCGGGGAGCTGTTTTTT.